This T cell receptor beta chain was recovered during a study of T cell responses to AZD1222 COVID-19 vaccine. With regard to this clone: What it binds is unknown.

General study points: Nearly half of spike-specific TCRs reportedly target variant regions that are unmutated in the B.1.351 and B.1.1.7 variants.

Looked up from germline, CDR1 is MNHEY and CDR2 is SMNVEV (reference sequence). The CDR3 loop spans 13 amino acids. The V and J ends lost 6 bases and 8 bases, in that order; junction bases with no gene match: 9. Sequencing used immunoSEQ multiplex PCR; TCRdb keeps in-frame clones, though not all of them. The sample yields about 200,000 clones, over 85% seen once. The input for sequencing was peripheral blood, taken 28 days after the second AZD1222 dose. The receptor was derived from an adult who received the AZD1222 COVID-19 vaccine. The chain couples TRBV27 to TRBJ1-1, with TRBD1 matching over 7 bases. CDR3 DNA sequence: TGTGCCAGCAGGGACAGGCCTGTTACGGAAGCTTTCTTT. Amino acids: CASRDRPVTEAFF.